The following is a T cell receptor (beta chain) sequence with its context. The sample originates from a study of blood T cell repertoires in COVID-19. Germline CDR1 reads LGHNA; CDR2 reads YSLEER. The V and J ends lost 0 bases and 3 bases, in that order; junction bases with no gene match: 4. The CDR3 is made up of 17 amino acids. TCRdb keeps only in-frame clones here, not all; method: immunoSEQ multiplex PCR. The sample lists around 200,000 clones; about nine tenths were seen once. The receptor comes from a woman aged 50 to 65 with acute or convalescent COVID-19. What was sequenced was peripheral blood. This chain links TRBV4-3 with TRBJ2-1; 11 nucleotides align to TRBD2. The CDR3, as DNA: TGCGCCAGCAGCCAAGAGCTAGCGGGGGGCAACTACAATGAGCAGTTCTTC. This translates into CASSQELAGGNYNEQFF.